A single TCR beta chain is shown here with its context. Germline V CDR1 and CDR2: MNHEY, SVGAGI. The CDR3 loop spans 15 amino acids. V was clipped by 0 bases and J by 7 bases; unmatched bases: 3. The data were taken from a study of technical replicates of blood from a handful of donors. Libraries were prepared by immunoSEQ multiplex PCR; TCRdb keeps only in-frame clonotypes and omits some of them. The sample consists of about 100,000 clones, approximately 94% of them appearing once. Material: T cells isolated from PBMCs. The chain couples TRBV6-5 to TRBJ1-6; 7 bases agree with TRBD1. This TCR was sampled from a human donor in good health. As DNA, the CDR3 is TGTGCCAGCAGTTACTCAAAGGGGGCAAATTCACCCCTCCACTTT. Translation gives CASSYSKGANSPLHF.